This TCR beta chain appears in the sequencing data of a study of cytomegalovirus exposure and HLA in healthy donors. Germline loops: CDR1 SGHTA, CDR2 FQGNSA. The V end lost 8 bases, the J end lost 4 bases, and 15 bases lay between the germline ends. There are 14 residues in the CDR3. Study-level results: It was reported that the classifier diagnosed cytomegalovirus status with high specificity and sensitivity in both the original and validation cohorts. A previous analysis found most TCR beta V segments productive roughly 90% or roughly 30% of the time. Sequencing likely caused a cluster of highly shared sequence variants.

The PCR was carried out with 60 Vbeta primers and 13 Jbeta primers. Assay: immunoSEQ multiplex PCR; the TCRdb copy retains only in-frame clones and omits some. The sample's table shows about 58,000 clones. Notes on this clone: Its antigen is not identified.

Sequencing was performed on PBMCs. The rearrangement links TRBV7-2 to TRBJ1-3; the D gene is possibly TRBD1 (5 bases). This receptor was identified in a woman under 30 in good health and CMV-seronegative. The CDR3 spells CASSRGGMGNTIYF. The CDR3 nucleotides read TGTGCCAGCTCCCGGGGGGGTATGGGAAACACCATATATTTT.